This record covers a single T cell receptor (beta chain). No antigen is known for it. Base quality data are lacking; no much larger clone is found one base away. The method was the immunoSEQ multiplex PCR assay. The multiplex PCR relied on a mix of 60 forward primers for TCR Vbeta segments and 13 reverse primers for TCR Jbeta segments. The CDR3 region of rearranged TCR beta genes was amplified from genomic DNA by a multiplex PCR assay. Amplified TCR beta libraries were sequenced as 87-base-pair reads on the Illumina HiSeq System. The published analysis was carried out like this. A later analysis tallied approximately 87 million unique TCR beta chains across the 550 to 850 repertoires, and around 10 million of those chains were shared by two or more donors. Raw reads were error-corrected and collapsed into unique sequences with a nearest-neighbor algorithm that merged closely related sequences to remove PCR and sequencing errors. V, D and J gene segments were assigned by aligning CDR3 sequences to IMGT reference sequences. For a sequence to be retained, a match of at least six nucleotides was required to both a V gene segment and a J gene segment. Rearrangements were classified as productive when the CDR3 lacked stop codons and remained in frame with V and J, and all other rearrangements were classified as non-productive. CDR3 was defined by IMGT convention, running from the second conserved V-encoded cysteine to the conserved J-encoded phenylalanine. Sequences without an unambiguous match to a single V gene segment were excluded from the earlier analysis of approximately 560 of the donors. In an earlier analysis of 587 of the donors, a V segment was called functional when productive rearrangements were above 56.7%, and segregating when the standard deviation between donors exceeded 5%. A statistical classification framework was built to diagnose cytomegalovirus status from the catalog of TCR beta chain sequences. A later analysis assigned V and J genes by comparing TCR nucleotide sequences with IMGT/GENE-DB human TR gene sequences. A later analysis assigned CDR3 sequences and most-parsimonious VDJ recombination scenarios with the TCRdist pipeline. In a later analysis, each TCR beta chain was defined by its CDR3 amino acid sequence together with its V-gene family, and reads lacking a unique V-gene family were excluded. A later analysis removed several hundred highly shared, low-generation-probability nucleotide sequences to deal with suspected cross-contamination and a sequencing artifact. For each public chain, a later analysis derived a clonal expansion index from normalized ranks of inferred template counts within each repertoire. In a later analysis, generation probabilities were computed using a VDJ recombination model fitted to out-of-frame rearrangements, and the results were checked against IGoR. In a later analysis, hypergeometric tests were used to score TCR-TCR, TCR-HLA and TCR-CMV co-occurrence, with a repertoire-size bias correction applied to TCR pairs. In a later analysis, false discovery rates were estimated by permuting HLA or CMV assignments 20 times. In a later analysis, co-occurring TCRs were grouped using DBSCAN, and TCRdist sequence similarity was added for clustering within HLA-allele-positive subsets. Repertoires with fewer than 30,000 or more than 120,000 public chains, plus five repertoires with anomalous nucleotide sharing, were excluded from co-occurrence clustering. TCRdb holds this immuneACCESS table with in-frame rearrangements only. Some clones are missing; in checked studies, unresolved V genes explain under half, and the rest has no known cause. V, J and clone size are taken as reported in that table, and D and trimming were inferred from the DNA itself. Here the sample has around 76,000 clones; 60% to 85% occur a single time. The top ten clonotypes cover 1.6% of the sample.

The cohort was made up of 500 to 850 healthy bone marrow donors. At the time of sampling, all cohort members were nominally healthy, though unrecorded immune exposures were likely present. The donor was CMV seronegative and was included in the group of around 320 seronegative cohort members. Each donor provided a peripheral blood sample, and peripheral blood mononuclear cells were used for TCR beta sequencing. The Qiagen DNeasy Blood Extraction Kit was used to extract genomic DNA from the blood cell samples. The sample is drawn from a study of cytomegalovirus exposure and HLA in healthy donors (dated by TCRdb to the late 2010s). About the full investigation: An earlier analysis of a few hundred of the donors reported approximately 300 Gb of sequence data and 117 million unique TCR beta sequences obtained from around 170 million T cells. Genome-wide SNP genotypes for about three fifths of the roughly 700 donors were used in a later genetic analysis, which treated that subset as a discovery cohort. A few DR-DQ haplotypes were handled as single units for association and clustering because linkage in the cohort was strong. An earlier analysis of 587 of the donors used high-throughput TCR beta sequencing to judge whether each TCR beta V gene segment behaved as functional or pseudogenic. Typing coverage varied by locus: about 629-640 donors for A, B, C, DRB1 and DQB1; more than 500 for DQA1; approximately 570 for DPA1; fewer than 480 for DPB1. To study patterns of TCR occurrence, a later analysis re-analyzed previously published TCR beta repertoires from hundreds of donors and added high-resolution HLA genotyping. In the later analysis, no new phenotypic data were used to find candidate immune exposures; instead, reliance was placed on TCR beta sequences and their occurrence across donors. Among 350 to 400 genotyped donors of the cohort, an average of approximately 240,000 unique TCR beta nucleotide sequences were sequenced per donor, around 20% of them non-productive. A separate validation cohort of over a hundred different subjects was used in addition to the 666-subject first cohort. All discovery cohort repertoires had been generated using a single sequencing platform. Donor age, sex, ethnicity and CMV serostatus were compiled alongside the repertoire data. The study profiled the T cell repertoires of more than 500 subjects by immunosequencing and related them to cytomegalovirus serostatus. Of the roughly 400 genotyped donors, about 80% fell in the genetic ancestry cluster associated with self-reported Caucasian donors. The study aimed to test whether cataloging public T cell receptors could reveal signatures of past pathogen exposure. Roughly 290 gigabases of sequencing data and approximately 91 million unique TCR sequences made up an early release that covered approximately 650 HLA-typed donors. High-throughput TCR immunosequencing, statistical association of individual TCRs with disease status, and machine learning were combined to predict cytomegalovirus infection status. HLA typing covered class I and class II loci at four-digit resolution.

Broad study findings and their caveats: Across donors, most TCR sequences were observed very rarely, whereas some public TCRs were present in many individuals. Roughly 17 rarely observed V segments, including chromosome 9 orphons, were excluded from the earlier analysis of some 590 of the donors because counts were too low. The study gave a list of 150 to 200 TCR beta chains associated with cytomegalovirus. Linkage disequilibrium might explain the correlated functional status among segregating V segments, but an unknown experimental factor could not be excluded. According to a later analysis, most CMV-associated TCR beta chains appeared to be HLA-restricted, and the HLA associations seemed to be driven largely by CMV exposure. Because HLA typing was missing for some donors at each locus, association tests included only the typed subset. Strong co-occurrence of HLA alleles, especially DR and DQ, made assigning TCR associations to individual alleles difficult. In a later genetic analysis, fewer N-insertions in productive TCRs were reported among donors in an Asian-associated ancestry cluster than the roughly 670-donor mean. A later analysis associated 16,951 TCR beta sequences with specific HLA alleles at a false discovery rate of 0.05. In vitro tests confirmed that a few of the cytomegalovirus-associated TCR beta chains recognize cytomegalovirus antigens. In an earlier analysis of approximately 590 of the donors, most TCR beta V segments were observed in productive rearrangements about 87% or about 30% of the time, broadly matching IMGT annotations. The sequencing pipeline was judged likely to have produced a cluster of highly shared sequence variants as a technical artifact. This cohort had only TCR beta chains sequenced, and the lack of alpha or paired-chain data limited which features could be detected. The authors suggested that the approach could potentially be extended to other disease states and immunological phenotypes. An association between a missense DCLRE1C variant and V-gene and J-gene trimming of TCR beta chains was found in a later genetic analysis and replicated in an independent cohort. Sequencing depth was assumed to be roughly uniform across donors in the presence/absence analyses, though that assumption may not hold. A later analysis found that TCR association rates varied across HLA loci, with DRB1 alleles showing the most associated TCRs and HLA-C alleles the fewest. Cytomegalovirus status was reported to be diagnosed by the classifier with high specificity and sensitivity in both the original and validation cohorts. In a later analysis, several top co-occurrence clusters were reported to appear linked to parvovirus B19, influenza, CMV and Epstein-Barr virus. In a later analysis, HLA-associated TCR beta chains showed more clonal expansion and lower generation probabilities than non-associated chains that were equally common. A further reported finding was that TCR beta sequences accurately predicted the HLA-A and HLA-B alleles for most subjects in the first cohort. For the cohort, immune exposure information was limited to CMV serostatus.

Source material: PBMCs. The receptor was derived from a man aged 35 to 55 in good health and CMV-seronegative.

DNA sequence: TGTGCCAGCAGTTTATTTCAGGGGTCCTACAATGAGCAGTTCTTC. It codes for CASSLFQGSYNEQFF. The V gene is TRBV27 and the J gene is TRBJ2-1, with a weak D call of TRBD1 (6 bases match). Relative to germline, V is 1 base shorter and J is 1 base shorter, with 8 bases between their ends. CDR1 MNHEY and CDR2 SMNVEV are derived from the germline V gene (reference sequence). The CDR3 spans 15 residues, from the cysteine through the phenylalanine. Of all the DNA, just the CDR3 is kept, 45 bases in frame from base 1.